The 3 T cell receptor beta chains listed next were all sequenced from one sample in a study of blood T cell repertoires in COVID-19. Clones were read by immunoSEQ multiplex PCR, and TCRdb kept only the in-frame ones, dropping some. The sample has just under 65,000 clones, about 83% seen once; the top ten hold 6.3%. Sequencing was carried out using peripheral blood. Receptors originate from a human donor in a cohort sampled during active COVID-19.

The CDR3 protein is CASRQDHAGELFF. The CDR3 nucleotides read TGTGCCAGCAGACAGGATCACGCCGGGGAGCTGTTTTTT. This chain uses TRBV2 with TRBJ2-2, with a possible D match to TRBD1 (5 bases). Germline V lookup: CDR1 SNHLY, CDR2 FYNNEI. Trimming left V 6 bases short and J 6 bases short, with 11 bases between. The CDR3 consists of 13 residues.

This clone was counted a single time. The chain employs TRBV4-1 and TRBJ2-3, with a possible D match to TRBD2 (5 bases). V shed 3 bases and J shed 3 bases, with 16 bases lying between them. The CDR3 length is 16 residues. Germline CDR1 MGHRA, CDR2 YSYEKL. The CDR3 region is CASSHTTPEATDTQYF. The CDR3 DNA reads as TGCGCCAGCAGCCACACTACCCCGGAGGCAACAGATACGCAGTATTTT.

The chain uses TRBV11-3 and TRBJ1-1; TRBD1 might be the D (6 bases). In germline, CDR1 is SGHNT, CDR2 YENEEA. V gave up 2 bases and J gave up 1 base, with 11 bases separating them. The CDR3 extends over 15 amino acids. Written as DNA, the CDR3 is TGTGCCAGCAGCTTAAGGGGGAGGGAGAACACTGAAGCTTTCTTT. Protein: CASSLRGRENTEAFF.